The T cell receptor (beta chain) under discussion was sequenced for a study of shared clonotypes between healthy human individuals. Study information: Each donor contributed plates that comprised three CD4 naive, three CD4 memory, two CD8 naive and one CD8 memory. Study-level results: Sequencing depth was a factor that was expected to affect clonotype sharing among donors. Memory subsets generally showed lower estimated richness than naive subsets.

In regard to this clone: Its antigen remains unidentified.

In replicate PCRs of sorted subsets, roughly 200 ng DNA, tens of thousands of T cell genomes, was used. Method: immunoSEQ multiplex PCR; TCRdb's copy keeps in-frame clones and lacks some. This table has about 2.1 million clones, about 94% appearing once. CD45RO negativity and positive selection for CCR7 defined naive CD8 cells, a population that excluded terminally differentiated effector memory CD45RA+ cells. This receptor was identified in a man between 18 and 35 years old in good health. Some clones in this sample may be carry-over from other donors' samples. The sample comprised naive CD8+ T cells from PBMCs.

CDR3 DNA sequence: TGTGCCAGCAGCGACCCCATTAGGGGGGGGACCTCCTACGAGCAGTACTTC. Amino acid sequence: CASSDPIRGGTSYEQYF. The chain recombines TRBV9 with TRBJ2-7; tentative D call: TRBD2 (7 bases). The CDR3 is made up of 17 amino acids. V gave up 3 bases and J gave up 0 bases, with 19 bases separating them. CDR1 is SGDLS and CDR2 is YYNGEE in the germline V gene.